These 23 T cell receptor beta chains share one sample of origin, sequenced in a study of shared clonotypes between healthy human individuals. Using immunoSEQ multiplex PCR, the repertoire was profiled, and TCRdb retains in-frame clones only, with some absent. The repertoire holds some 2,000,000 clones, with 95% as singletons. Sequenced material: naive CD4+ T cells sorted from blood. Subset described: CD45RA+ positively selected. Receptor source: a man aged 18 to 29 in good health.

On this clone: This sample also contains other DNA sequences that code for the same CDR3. The CDR3 DNA is TGCGCCAGCAGCTTAGGGCCATCGGGGTCCTACGAGCAGTACTTC. Protein product: CASSLGPSGSYEQYF. The rearrangement links TRBV5-1 to TRBJ2-7; TRBD2 might be the D (5 bases). The V and J ends lost 2 bases and 1 base respectively, with 13 bases between them. The CDR3 is 15 residues long. Germline V gene sequence: CDR1 SGHRS, CDR2 YFSETQ.

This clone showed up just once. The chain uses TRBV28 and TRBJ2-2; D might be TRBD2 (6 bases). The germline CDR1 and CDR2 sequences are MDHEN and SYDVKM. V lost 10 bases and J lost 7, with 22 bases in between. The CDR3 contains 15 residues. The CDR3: CATIKAEGVDGELFF. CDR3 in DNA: TGTGCCACCATTAAGGCGGAGGGCGTGGACGGGGAGCTGTTTTTT. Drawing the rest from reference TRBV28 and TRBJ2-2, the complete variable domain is DVKVTQSSRYLVKRTGEKVFLECVQDMDHENMFWYRQDPGLGLRLIYFSYDVKMKEKGDIPEGYSVSREKKERFSLILESASTNQTSMYLCATIKAEGVDGELFFGEGSRLTVL.

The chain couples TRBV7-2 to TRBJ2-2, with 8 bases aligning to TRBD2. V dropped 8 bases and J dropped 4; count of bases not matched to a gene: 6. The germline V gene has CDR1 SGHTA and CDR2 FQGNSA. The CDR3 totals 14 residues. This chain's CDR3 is CASAAAGGTGELFF. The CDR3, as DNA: TGTGCCAGCGCGGCGGCGGGAGGCACCGGGGAGCTGTTTTTT.

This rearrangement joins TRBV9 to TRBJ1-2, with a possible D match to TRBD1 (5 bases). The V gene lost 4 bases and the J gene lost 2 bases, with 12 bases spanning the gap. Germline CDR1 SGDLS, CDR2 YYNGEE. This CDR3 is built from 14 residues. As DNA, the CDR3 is TGTGCCAGCAGCTATGAGGGGAGGAACTATGGCTACACCTTC. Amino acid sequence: CASSYEGRNYGYTF. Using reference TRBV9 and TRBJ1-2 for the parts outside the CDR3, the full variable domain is DSGVTQTPKHLITATGQRVTLRCSPRSGDLSVYWYQQSLDQGLQFLIQYYNGEERAKGNILERFSAQQFPDLHSELNLSSLELGDSALYFCASSYEGRNYGYTFGSGTRLTVV.

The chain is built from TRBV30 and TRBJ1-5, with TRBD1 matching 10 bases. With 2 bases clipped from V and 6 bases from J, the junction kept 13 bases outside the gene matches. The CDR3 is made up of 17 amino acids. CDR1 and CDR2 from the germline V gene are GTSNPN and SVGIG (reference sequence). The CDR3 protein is CAWSRRDRGLAIQPQHF. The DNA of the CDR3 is TGTGCCTGGAGTCGCCGGGACAGGGGCCTCGCTATTCAGCCCCAGCATTTT.

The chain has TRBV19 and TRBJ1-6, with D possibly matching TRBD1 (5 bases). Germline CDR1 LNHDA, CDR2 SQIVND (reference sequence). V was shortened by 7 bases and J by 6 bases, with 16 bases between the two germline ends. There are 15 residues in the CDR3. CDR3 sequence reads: CASTSLGEGNSPLHF. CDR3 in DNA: TGTGCCAGTACCTCACTAGGGGAAGGTAATTCACCCCTCCACTTT.

CDR3 nucleotides: TGTGCCAGTAGTATAGGGTACGGCTATGGCTACACCTTC. Amino acid sequence: CASSIGYGYGYTF. The chain employs TRBV19 and TRBJ1-2, with no clear D. V gave up 1 base and J gave up 4 bases, with 7 bases separating them. CDR1 and CDR2 from the germline V gene are LNHDA and SQIVND (reference sequence). This CDR3 is built from 13 residues.

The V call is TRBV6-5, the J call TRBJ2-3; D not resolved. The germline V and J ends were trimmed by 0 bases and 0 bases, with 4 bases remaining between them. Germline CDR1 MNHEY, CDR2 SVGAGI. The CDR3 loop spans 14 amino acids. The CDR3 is CASSYSPSTDTQYF. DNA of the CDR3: TGTGCCAGCAGTTACTCTCCTAGCACAGATACGCAGTATTTT.

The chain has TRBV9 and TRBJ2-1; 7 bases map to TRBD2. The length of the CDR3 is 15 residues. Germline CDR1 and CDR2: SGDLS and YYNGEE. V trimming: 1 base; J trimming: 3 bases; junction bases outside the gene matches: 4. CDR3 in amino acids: CASSVRSSGYNEQFF. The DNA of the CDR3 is TGTGCCAGCAGCGTAAGGTCTAGCGGCTACAATGAGCAGTTCTTC.

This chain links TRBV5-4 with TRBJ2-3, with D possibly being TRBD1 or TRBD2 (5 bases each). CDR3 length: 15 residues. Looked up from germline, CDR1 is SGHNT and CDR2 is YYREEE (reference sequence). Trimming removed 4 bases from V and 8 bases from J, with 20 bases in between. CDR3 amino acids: CASSDYSWGKGTQYF. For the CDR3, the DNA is TGTGCCAGCAGCGATTACTCATGGGGGAAGGGTACGCAGTATTTT.

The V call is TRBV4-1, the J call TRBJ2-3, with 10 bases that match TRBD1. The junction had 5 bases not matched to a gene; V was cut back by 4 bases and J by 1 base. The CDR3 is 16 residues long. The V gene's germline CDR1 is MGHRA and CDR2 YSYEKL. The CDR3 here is CASSPWDRGGTDTQYF. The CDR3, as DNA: TGCGCCAGCAGCCCCTGGGACAGGGGCGGCACAGATACGCAGTATTTT.

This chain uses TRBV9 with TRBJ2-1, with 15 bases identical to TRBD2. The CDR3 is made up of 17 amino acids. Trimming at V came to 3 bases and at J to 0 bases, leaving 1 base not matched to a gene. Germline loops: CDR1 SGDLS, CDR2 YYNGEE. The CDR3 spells CASSGTSGRASYNEQFF. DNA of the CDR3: TGTGCCAGCAGCGGGACTAGCGGGAGGGCCTCCTACAATGAGCAGTTCTTC.

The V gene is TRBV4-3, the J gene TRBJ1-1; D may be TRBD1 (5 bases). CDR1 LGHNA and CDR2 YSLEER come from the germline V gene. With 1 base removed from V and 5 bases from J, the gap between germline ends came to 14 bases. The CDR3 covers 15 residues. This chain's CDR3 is CASSQAAQGSTEAFF. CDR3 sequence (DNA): TGCGCCAGCAGCCAAGCTGCTCAGGGTAGTACTGAAGCTTTCTTT.

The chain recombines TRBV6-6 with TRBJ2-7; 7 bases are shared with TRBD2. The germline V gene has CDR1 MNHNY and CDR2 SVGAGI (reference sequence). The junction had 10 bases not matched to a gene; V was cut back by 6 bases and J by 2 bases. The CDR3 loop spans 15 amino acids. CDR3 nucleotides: TGTGCCAGCAGCCCGATCGGGGGAGGGCCCTACGAGCAGTACTTC. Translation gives CASSPIGGGPYEQYF.

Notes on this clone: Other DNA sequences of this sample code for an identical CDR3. The CDR3 coding sequence is TGTGCCAGCAGTCGTAAGGACACTGAAGCTTTCTTT. Translating gives CASSRKDTEAFF. The chain combines TRBV6-5 with TRBJ1-1; D is ambiguous. V dropped 5 bases and J dropped 3 bases, with 7 bases sitting between them. The CDR3 consists of 12 residues. Germline CDR1 is MNHEY and CDR2 is SVGAGI.

The DNA of the CDR3 is TGTGCCAGCAGCAGAGAGGGATATGGAAACACCATATATTTT. This gives the protein CASSREGYGNTIYF. The genes are TRBV7-2 and TRBJ1-3; the D is unclear. V was pared by 5 bases and J by 3 bases, with 11 bases between. Looked up from germline, CDR1 is SGHTA and CDR2 is FQGNSA. This CDR3 has 14 residues.

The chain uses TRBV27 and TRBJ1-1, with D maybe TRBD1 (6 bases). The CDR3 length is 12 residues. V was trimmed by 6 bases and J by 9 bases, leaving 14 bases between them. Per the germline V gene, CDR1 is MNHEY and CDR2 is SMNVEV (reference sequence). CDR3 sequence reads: CASREGGRQAFF. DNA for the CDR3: TGTGCCAGCAGGGAGGGGGGGCGGCAAGCTTTCTTT.

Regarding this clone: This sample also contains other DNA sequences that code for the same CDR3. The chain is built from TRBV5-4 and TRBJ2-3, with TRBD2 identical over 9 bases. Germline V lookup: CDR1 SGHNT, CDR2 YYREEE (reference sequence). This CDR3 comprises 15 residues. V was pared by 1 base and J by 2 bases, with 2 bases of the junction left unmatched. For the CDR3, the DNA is TGTGCCAGCAGCTTGAGACTAGCGGACACAGATACGCAGTATTTT. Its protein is CASSLRLADTDTQYF.

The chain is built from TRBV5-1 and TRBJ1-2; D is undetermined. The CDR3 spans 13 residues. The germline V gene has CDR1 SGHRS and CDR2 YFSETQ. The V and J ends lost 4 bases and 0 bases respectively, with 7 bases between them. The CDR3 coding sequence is TGCGCCAGCAGCGGTCGAGCTAACTATGGCTACACCTTC. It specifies CASSGRANYGYTF.

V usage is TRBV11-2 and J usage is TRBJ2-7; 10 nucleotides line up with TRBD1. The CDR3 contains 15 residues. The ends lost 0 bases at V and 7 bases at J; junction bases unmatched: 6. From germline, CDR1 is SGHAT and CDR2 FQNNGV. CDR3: CASSLESTGGFEQYF. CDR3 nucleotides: TGTGCCAGCAGCTTAGAATCGACAGGGGGCTTTGAGCAGTACTTC.

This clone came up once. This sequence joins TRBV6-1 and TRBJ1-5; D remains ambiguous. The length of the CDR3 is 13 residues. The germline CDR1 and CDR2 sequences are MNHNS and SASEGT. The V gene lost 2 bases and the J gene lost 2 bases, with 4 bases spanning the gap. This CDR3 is CASSENGNQPQHF. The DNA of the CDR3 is TGTGCCAGCAGTGAAAATGGCAATCAGCCCCAGCATTTT.

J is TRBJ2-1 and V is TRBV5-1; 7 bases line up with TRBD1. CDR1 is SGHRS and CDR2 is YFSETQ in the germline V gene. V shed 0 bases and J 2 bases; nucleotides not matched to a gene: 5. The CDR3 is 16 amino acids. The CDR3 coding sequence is TGCGCCAGCAGCTTGGAGGGCAGGGGGACCTACAATGAGCAGTTCTTC. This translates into CASSLEGRGTYNEQFF.

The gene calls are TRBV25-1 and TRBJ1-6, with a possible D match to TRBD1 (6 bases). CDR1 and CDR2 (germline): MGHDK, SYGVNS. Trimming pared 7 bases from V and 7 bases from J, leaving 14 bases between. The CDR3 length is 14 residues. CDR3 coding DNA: TGTGCCAGCACCCCCGCAGGGGAAAATTCACCCCTCCACTTT. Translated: CASTPAGENSPLHF.